The following is a TCR beta chain sequence with its context. Its specificity is unknown. The source of the sample is a study of cytomegalovirus exposure and HLA in healthy donors. General study points: There were a few CMV-associated chains whose specificity for CMV antigens was confirmed in vitro.

The PCR employed 60 Vbeta primers together with 13 Jbeta primers. Some clones are missing from TCRdb's copy, which holds only in-frame ones; the method was immunoSEQ multiplex PCR. Of about 120,000 clones detected, around two thirds appear once; the ten largest clones hold roughly 9%. The receptor was derived from a woman in her thirties or forties in good health and CMV-seropositive. Sequencing was carried out using PBMCs.

The chain's CDR3 is CASSVTGGRTEAFF. The CDR3 nucleotides read TGTGCCAGCAGCGTCACAGGGGGCAGGACTGAAGCTTTCTTT. The chain couples TRBV9 to TRBJ1-1; 9 bases line up with TRBD1. Germline CDR1 reads SGDLS; CDR2 reads YYNGEE. The CDR3 loop spans 14 amino acids. Trimming removed 2 bases from V and 5 bases from J; junction bases left unmatched: 4.